One sample yielded the 23 T cell receptor beta chains listed below, sequenced in a study of follicular helper T cells after annual influenza vaccination. TCRdb's table, derived via immunoSEQ multiplex PCR, lists solely in-frame clones and lacks some. The sample shows about 13,000 clones, around four fifths of them seen only once. This sample's time point: 2014-2015 season, pre-vaccination. Material: CXCR5- memory CD4+ T cells sorted from blood, obtained on the day of influenza vaccination. Every receptor here comes from an adult who received the influenza vaccine.

The chain has TRBV14 and TRBJ2-7, with 9 positions matching TRBD1. CDR1 and CDR2 from the germline V gene are SGHDN and FVKESK. CDR3 size: 15 residues. With V trimmed by 0 bases and J by 4 bases, 4 bases remained unmatched. The CDR3 spells CASSQEGTGRYEQYF. CDR3 DNA: TGTGCCAGCAGCCAAGAGGGGACAGGGAGGTACGAGCAGTACTTC.

This sequence joins TRBV2 and TRBJ1-4; D perhaps matches TRBD1 (6 bases). The CDR3 has 13 residues. V lost 6 bases to trimming and J lost 8 bases, with 13 bases between them. CDR1 is SNHLY, CDR2 FYNNEI, per germline. The CDR3 DNA reads TGTGCCAGCAGCACACAGGGAAGGGAAAAACTGTTTTTT. Translating gives CASSTQGREKLFF.

In DNA, the CDR3 is TGCGCCAGCAGCATGGACAGGGTTGGCTACGAGCAGTACTTC. It encodes CASSMDRVGYEQYF. The V call is TRBV5-1, the J call TRBJ2-7; 8 bases fit TRBD1. Germline CDR1 reads SGHRS; CDR2 reads YFSETQ. The CDR3 consists of 14 residues. The J segment lost 3 bases and the V segment lost 4 bases, leaving 6 bases of the junction unmatched.

This chain joins TRBV7-2 and TRBJ1-2, with 9 bases fitting TRBD1. V shed 4 bases, J shed 4 bases, and the junction held 1 base outside the gene matches. CDR1 and CDR2 from the germline V gene are SGHTA and FQGNSA. The CDR3 contains 13 residues. The CDR3 sequence is CASSWTGAYGYTF. As DNA, the CDR3 is TGTGCCAGCAGCTGGACAGGGGCCTATGGCTACACCTTC.

The chain joins TRBV18 to TRBJ2-7; D gene ambiguous. V lost 4 bases and J lost 2, with 9 bases in between. Germline loops: CDR1 KGHSH, CDR2 LQKENI. The CDR3 covers 13 residues. The CDR3 DNA follows: TGTGCCAGCTCACGTTCGGAAACCTACGAGCAGTACTTC. This encodes CASSRSETYEQYF.

V and J are TRBV5-6 and TRBJ1-5; 7 bases map to TRBD1. With V trimmed by 3 bases and J by 4 bases, 4 bases remained unmatched. This CDR3 region has 14 residues. Germline V CDR1 and CDR2: SGHDT, YYEEEE. DNA of the CDR3: TGTGCCAGCAGCTCGCAGGGGGGGAATCAGCCCCAGCATTTT. Its protein product is CASSSQGGNQPQHF. The entire variable domain, with the rest obtained from reference TRBV5-6 and TRBJ1-5, is as follows: DAGVTQSPTHLIKTRGQQVTLRCSPKSGHDTVSWYQQALGQGPQFIFQYYEEEERQRGNFPDRFSGHQFPNYSSELNVNALLLGDSALYLCASSSQGGNQPQHFGDGTRLSIL.

The J gene is TRBJ1-1, the V gene TRBV19; D is perhaps TRBD1 (6 bases). The CDR3 spans 14 residues. V was clipped by 5 bases and J by 3 bases, with 13 bases between them. Germline V gene sequence: CDR1 LNHDA, CDR2 SQIVND (reference sequence). CDR3 sequence: CASSQLQGYTEAFF. In DNA, the CDR3 is TGTGCCAGTAGTCAGCTCCAGGGGTACACTGAAGCTTTCTTT.

The V call is TRBV7-9, the J call TRBJ2-7; TRBD2 is a possible D gene (5 bases). Germline CDR1 SEHNR, CDR2 FQNEAQ (reference sequence). The CDR3 runs to 14 residues. Trimming pared 4 bases from V and 6 bases from J, leaving 16 bases between. The CDR3 nucleotides are TGTGCCAGCAGCTACGGGCAGAACCTAGCCGAGCAGTACTTC. Protein product: CASSYGQNLAEQYF.

The chain links TRBV9 to TRBJ2-2, with TRBD2 matching over 8 bases. Trimming removed 4 bases from V and 2 bases from J; junction bases left unmatched: 10. CDR1 is SGDLS, CDR2 YYNGEE, per germline. This CDR3 spans 17 amino acids. CDR3 in DNA: TGTGCCAGCAGCCGGTCACGGGGGGGCCGTAACACCGGGGAGCTGTTTTTT. As protein: CASSRSRGGRNTGELFF. The whole variable domain, filled in from reference TRBV9 and TRBJ2-2, reads DSGVTQTPKHLITATGQRVTLRCSPRSGDLSVYWYQQSLDQGLQFLIQYYNGEERAKGNILERFSAQQFPDLHSELNLSSLELGDSALYFCASSRSRGGRNTGELFFGEGSRLTVL.

In its sample, this clone was seen once. The chain has TRBV7-2 and TRBJ2-5; TRBD2 agrees at 13 bases. The CDR3 runs to 15 residues. The germline V gene has CDR1 SGHTA and CDR2 FQGNSA. After removal of 5 bases from V and 4 bases from J, the junction contained 4 bases not matched to a gene. The CDR3 DNA reads TGTGCCAGCAGCAGGACTAGCGGGGGAGGAGAGACCCAGTACTTC. Encoded protein: CASSRTSGGGETQYF. The full variable domain, with the rest looked up from reference TRBV7-2 and TRBJ2-5, is GAGVSQSPSNKVTEKGKDVELRCDPISGHTALYWYRQSLGQGLEFLIYFQGNSAPDKSGLPSDRFSAERTGGSVSTLTIQRTQQEDSAVYLCASSRTSGGGETQYFGPGTRLLVL.

The gene calls are TRBV5-5 and TRBJ1-1; TRBD1 agrees at 7 bases. The CDR3 length is 15 residues. The J segment lost 2 bases and the V segment lost 1 base, leaving 5 bases of the junction unmatched. The V gene's germline CDR1 is SGHKS and CDR2 YYEKEE (reference sequence). The CDR3 is CASSLLGTVNTEAFF. DNA for the CDR3: TGTGCCAGCAGCTTGCTCGGGACAGTAAACACTGAAGCTTTCTTT.

This chain joins TRBV14 and TRBJ1-6; D is perhaps TRBD1 (6 bases). CDR1 is SGHDN and CDR2 is FVKESK in the germline V gene. Trimming pared 0 bases from V and 3 bases from J, leaving 6 bases between. The CDR3 spans 15 residues. The CDR3 protein is CASSQDRGYNSPLHF. CDR3 nucleotides: TGTGCCAGCAGCCAAGACAGGGGCTATAATTCACCCCTCCACTTT.

This clone was counted a single time. The gene calls are TRBV19 and TRBJ2-7; TRBD1 aligns across 8 bases. This CDR3 contains 14 residues. V gave up 4 bases and J gave up 1 base; unmatched junction bases: 3. The germline gives CDR1 LNHDA, CDR2 SQIVND (reference sequence). The CDR3 is CASSTRDRSYEQYF. The CDR3 coding sequence is TGTGCCAGTAGTACCCGGGACAGGTCCTACGAGCAGTACTTC.

The chain recombines TRBV7-9 with TRBJ1-2; maybe TRBD1 (6 bases). Looked up from germline, CDR1 is SEHNR and CDR2 is FQNEAQ (reference sequence). The CDR3 has 12 amino acids. Trimming took 5 bases from V and 10 from J, leaving 14 bases between them. The CDR3, as DNA: TGTGCCAGCAGCCTAGACAGGACCTTCTACACCTTC. Amino acids: CASSLDRTFYTF.

Regarding this clone: One end of the junction varies from germline; a read error may be responsible. The CDR3 DNA sequence: TGTGCTAGCAGCCCAAATCTTAGGGACCAAGAGACCCAGTACTTC. The encoded protein is CASSPNLRDQETQYF. This chain links TRBV7-7 with TRBJ2-5; no clear D. The V gene's germline CDR1 is SSHAT and CDR2 FNYEAQ (reference sequence). CDR3 length equals 15 residues. The whole variable domain, remainder taken from reference TRBV7-7 and TRBJ2-5, is GAGVSQSPRYKVTKRGQDVTLRCDPISSHATLYWYQQALGQGPEFLTYFNYEAQPDKSGLPSDRFSAERPEGSISTLTIQRTEQRDSAMYRCASSPNLRDQETQYFGPGTRLLVL.

The chain uses TRBV5-1 and TRBJ2-1; the match to TRBD2 covers 10 bases. Unmatched junction bases numbered 15, after V lost 5 bases and J lost 1 base. The CDR3 is 19 amino acids. The germline V gene has CDR1 SGHRS and CDR2 YFSETQ. CDR3 nucleotide sequence: TGCGCCAGCAGTACGACTGGAGCGGGGGGGCGATTATCCTACAATGAGCAGTTCTTC. Its translation is CASSTTGAGGRLSYNEQFF.

This clone was seen a few times. The chain is built from TRBV5-1 and TRBJ1-2, with D possibly being TRBD1 (5 bases). The CDR3 is 14 amino acids. Trimming removed 0 bases from V and 3 bases from J, with 9 bases in between. From germline, CDR1 is SGHRS and CDR2 YFSETQ. The CDR3 is CASSLAGGDYGYTF. The CDR3 DNA reads TGCGCCAGCAGCTTGGCCGGAGGGGACTATGGCTACACCTTC.

The V and J genes are TRBV10-3 and TRBJ2-3; 14 bases match TRBD2. The CDR3 contains 18 residues. The V segment lost 5 bases and the J segment 0 bases; nucleotides outside the gene matches: 7. Germline V gene sequence: CDR1 ENHRY, CDR2 SYGVKD. The CDR3 nucleotides read TGTGCCATCAGTCGGACTAGCGGGGGGCTTTCTAGCACAGATACGCAGTATTTT. It encodes CAISRTSGGLSSTDTQYF.

This clone was seen more than once but under ten times. J is TRBJ2-7 and V is TRBV19, with 9 bases lining up with TRBD1. This CDR3 has 15 amino acids. Trimming removed 0 bases from V and 6 bases from J; junction bases left unmatched: 6. CDR1 LNHDA and CDR2 SQIVND come from the germline V gene (reference sequence). In DNA, the CDR3 is TGTGCCAGTAGTATAGATTCTCGGACAGGGGTCGAGCAGTACTTC. Amino acid sequence: CASSIDSRTGVEQYF.

This clone was seen more than once but under ten times. The chain is built from TRBV5-1 and TRBJ2-7; 9 nucleotides line up with TRBD1. The CDR3 runs 12 residues. V was pared by 0 bases and J by 12 bases, with 4 bases of the junction left unmatched. Germline V gene data show CDR1 as SGHRS and CDR2 as YFSETQ. The CDR3 DNA reads TGCGCCAGCAGCTTGGGGACAGGGGAGTCGTACTTC. It yields the protein CASSLGTGESYF.

V is TRBV6-4 and J is TRBJ2-5, with D unresolved. The CDR3 length is 11 residues. V was pared by 6 bases and J by 0 bases, with 2 bases between. In germline, CDR1 is MRHNA, CDR2 SNTAGT. DNA for the CDR3: TGTGCCAGCAGGGACCAAGAGACCCAGTACTTC. Translation: CASRDQETQYF.

This clone is a singleton in its sample. The V and J genes are TRBV21-1 and TRBJ1-2. TRBV21-1 is flagged as a pseudogene. The CDR3 runs to 17 residues. The CDR3 spells CASRLPLATRKTYGYTF. The CDR3 DNA sequence: TGTGCCAGCAGATTGCCGTTAGCTACCAGAAAGACCTATGGCTACACCTTC.

The chain is built from TRBV7-8 and TRBJ2-6; no firm D call. The V end lost 5 bases, the J end lost 0 bases, and 5 bases lay between the germline ends. CDR3 length: 14 residues. Germline values: CDR1 SGHVS, CDR2 FQNEAQ. CDR3 nucleotides: TGTGCCAGCAGCCCCGGCTCTGGGGCCAACGTCCTGACTTTC. Its protein is CASSPGSGANVLTF.